The rows below give T cell receptor beta chains drawn from one sample of a study of shared clonotypes between healthy human individuals. The data were produced by immunoSEQ multiplex PCR, yet TCRdb's version contains in-frame clones alone and is incomplete. The table shows about 690,000 clones, with roughly 87% occurring only once. The sequencing sample was made of memory CD8+ T cells from PBMCs. These receptors were taken from a man aged 18 to 30 in good health. Some clones in this sample may be carry-over from other donors' samples. The CDR3 runs from the conserved cysteine through the conserved F or W. A D gene is named only where the DNA matches it firmly. Size is omitted from some rows. Given values are once, few, many or a class for expanded clones.

clone_size: few; d_call: TRBD1; v_call: TRBV29-1; j_call: TRBJ1-1; cdr3_nt: TGCAGCGGATACAGGGGGCGCGACACTGAAGCTTTCTTT; cdr3_aa: CSGYRGRDTEAFF
clone_size: NA; d_call: NA; v_call: TRBV7-2; j_call: TRBJ2-7; cdr3_nt: TGTGCCAGCAGCTTAGGGGACACGGGATTGTTCGAGCAGTACTTC; cdr3_aa: CASSLGDTGLFEQYF
clone_size: NA; d_call: TRBD2; v_call: TRBV7-9; j_call: TRBJ2-1; cdr3_nt: TGTGCCAGCAGCTTAGCTACTAGCGCTCATCCCCCGGGGAATGAGCAGTTCTTC; cdr3_aa: CASSLATSAHPPGNEQFF
clone_size: NA; d_call: NA; v_call: TRBV28; j_call: TRBJ2-1; cdr3_nt: TGTGCCAGCAGATCCCCCCGTGGCGGGACCAATGAGCAGTTCTTC; cdr3_aa: CASRSPRGGTNEQFF
clone_size: NA; d_call: TRBD2; v_call: TRBV16; j_call: TRBJ2-5; cdr3_nt: TGTGCCAGCAGCCAAACTAGCGGGCTGCAGTACTTC; cdr3_aa: CASSQTSGLQYF
clone_size: few; d_call: NA; v_call: TRBV2; j_call: TRBJ1-1; cdr3_nt: TGTGCCAGCAGAGACCTCAAGAACACTGAAGCTTTCTTT; cdr3_aa: CASRDLKNTEAFF
clone_size: NA; d_call: NA; v_call: TRBV6-5; j_call: TRBJ2-1; cdr3_nt: TGTGCCAGCAGTTACTCGACGGAGCAGTTCTTC; cdr3_aa: CASSYSTEQFF
clone_size: NA; d_call: NA; v_call: TRBV27; j_call: TRBJ2-7; cdr3_nt: TGTGCCAGCAGTTCTCTGGGGGTTGGGGGGGCCGCGTCCTACGAGCAGTACTTC; cdr3_aa: CASSSLGVGGAASYEQYF
clone_size: NA; d_call: NA; v_call: TRBV7-9; j_call: TRBJ1-2; cdr3_nt: TGTGCCAGCACCCATACGGAGGGCAGACCAGATGGCTACACCTTC; cdr3_aa: CASTHTEGRPDGYTF
clone_size: NA; d_call: NA; v_call: TRBV27; j_call: TRBJ1-1; cdr3_nt: TGTGCCAGCAGTTTAACCTTGAACACTGAAGCTTTCTTT; cdr3_aa: CASSLTLNTEAFF
clone_size: NA; d_call: NA; v_call: TRBV27; j_call: TRBJ1-5; cdr3_nt: TGTGCCAGCAGCCTCAGTGCGAGGGGACAGCCCCAGCATTTT; cdr3_aa: CASSLSARGQPQHF
clone_size: NA; d_call: TRBD2; v_call: TRBV2; j_call: TRBJ2-3; cdr3_nt: TGTGCCAGCAGCTTTGGCGCTAGCGGGATGACAGATACGCAGTATTTT; cdr3_aa: CASSFGASGMTDTQYF
clone_size: NA; d_call: NA; v_call: TRBV6-1; j_call: TRBJ1-1; cdr3_nt: TGTGCCAGCAGTGAAGCGGGACGCGCTTTCTTT; cdr3_aa: CASSEAGRAFF
clone_size: NA; d_call: NA; v_call: TRBV10-3; j_call: TRBJ1-3; cdr3_nt: TGTGCCATCAATAAACAGGGTAACTCTGGAAACACCATATATTTT; cdr3_aa: CAINKQGNSGNTIYF
clone_size: NA; d_call: TRBD2; v_call: TRBV7-9; j_call: TRBJ2-7; cdr3_nt: TGTGCCAGCAGCTCCAGTGTAGTCACTAGCGGGAAATACGAGCAGTACTTC; cdr3_aa: CASSSSVVTSGKYEQYF
clone_size: once; d_call: NA; v_call: TRBV7-7; j_call: TRBJ2-2; cdr3_nt: TGTGCCAGCAGCCGAAGGAACACCGGGGAGCTGTTTTTT; cdr3_aa: CASSRRNTGELFF
clone_size: once; d_call: TRBD1; v_call: TRBV7-9; j_call: TRBJ2-4; cdr3_nt: TGTGCCAGCAGCTCCTGGACAGGGCAGAACATTCAGTACTTC; cdr3_aa: CASSSWTGQNIQYF
clone_size: NA; d_call: NA; v_call: TRBV5-6; j_call: TRBJ2-7; cdr3_nt: TGTGCCAGCAGCTTGGGAAATACCTACGAGCAGTACTTC; cdr3_aa: CASSLGNTYEQYF
clone_size: NA; d_call: NA; v_call: TRBV29-1; j_call: TRBJ2-7; cdr3_nt: TGCAGCGTTGAAGATGCGGGACAGAGCTCCTACGAGCAGTACTTC; cdr3_aa: CSVEDAGQSSYEQYF
clone_size: once; d_call: NA; v_call: TRBV27; j_call: TRBJ2-7; cdr3_nt: TGTGCCAGCAGTTTTTCAAACTCCTACGAGCAGTACTTC; cdr3_aa: CASSFSNSYEQYF
clone_size: NA; d_call: NA; v_call: TRBV7-9; j_call: TRBJ1-5; cdr3_nt: TGTGCCAGCAGCTTAGGATATAGCAATCAGCCCCAGCATTTT; cdr3_aa: CASSLGYSNQPQHF
clone_size: NA; d_call: NA; v_call: TRBV11-3; j_call: TRBJ2-7; cdr3_nt: TGTGCCAGCAGCTTAGAGGACTCGGACCTCTACGAGCAGTACTTC; cdr3_aa: CASSLEDSDLYEQYF
clone_size: NA; d_call: NA; v_call: TRBV5-5; j_call: TRBJ1-5; cdr3_nt: TGTGCCAGCAGCTTTATAGGTGGGGGTCAGCCCCAGCATTTT; cdr3_aa: CASSFIGGGQPQHF
clone_size: NA; d_call: TRBD1; v_call: TRBV10-2; j_call: TRBJ2-7; cdr3_nt: TGCGCCAGCAGTGAGCGGGACAGGGCTGACGAGCAGTACTTC; cdr3_aa: CASSERDRADEQYF
clone_size: NA; d_call: NA; v_call: TRBV7-9; j_call: TRBJ2-7; cdr3_nt: TGTGCCAGCAGCTTAAAGGGGAGCTACGAGCAGTACTTC; cdr3_aa: CASSLKGSYEQYF
clone_size: NA; d_call: NA; v_call: TRBV6-1; j_call: TRBJ1-2; cdr3_nt: TGTGCCAGCAGTGAAGCGCAGAGGACAAACGCCTATGGCTACACCTTC; cdr3_aa: CASSEAQRTNAYGYTF
clone_size: once; d_call: NA; v_call: TRBV2; j_call: TRBJ2-1; cdr3_nt: TGTGCCAGCATCCCCGGGGTAGCGGACAATGAGCAGTTCTTC; cdr3_aa: CASIPGVADNEQFF
clone_size: NA; d_call: NA; v_call: TRBV6-6; j_call: TRBJ2-1; cdr3_nt: TGTGCCAGCACTGAGAGCTACAATGAGCAGTTCTTC; cdr3_aa: CASTESYNEQFF
clone_size: NA; d_call: NA; v_call: TRBV29-1; j_call: TRBJ1-2; cdr3_nt: TGCAGCGTTGCGGGAGAAAGAGTTAACTATGGCTACACCTTC; cdr3_aa: CSVAGERVNYGYTF
clone_size: NA; d_call: NA; v_call: TRBV7-2; j_call: TRBJ2-7; cdr3_nt: TGTGCCAGCAGCTTAGACTACGAGCAGTACTTC; cdr3_aa: CASSLDYEQYF
clone_size: once; d_call: NA; v_call: TRBV9; j_call: TRBJ2-1; cdr3_nt: TGTGCCAGCAGCCAACGGGGGGCCCCAAAGATGGAGCAGTTCTTC; cdr3_aa: CASSQRGAPKMEQFF
clone_size: NA; d_call: NA; v_call: TRBV7-9; j_call: TRBJ1-6; cdr3_nt: TGTGCCAGCAGCTTAGGACACCTGGACCACCACTTT; cdr3_aa: CASSLGHLDHHF